The rows below give T cell receptor beta chains drawn from one sample of a study of identifying expanded T cells in peripheral blood. Generated by immunoSEQ multiplex PCR, the TCRdb table keeps only in-frame clones and is missing some. The data show 90,000 to 100,000 clones, approximately 85% seen once. The sample was blood. The receptors were sampled from a person between 18 and 69 years old in good health. The CDR3 runs from the conserved cysteine through the conserved F or W. Fields, in order: V gene, J gene, CDR3 protein.

TRBV6-5	TRBJ1-5	CASTYGDDQPQHF
TRBV7-9	TRBJ1-3	CASSHLDRAGNTIYF
TRBV6-1	TRBJ1-5	CASSESGSSNQPQHF
TRBV9	TRBJ2-1	CASSVGGSGEGYDEQFF
TRBV18	TRBJ1-3	CASSPEVSGNTIYF
TRBV21-1	TRBJ2-2	CASRAPANTGELFF
TRBV5-6	TRBJ1-1	CASSFRGGVTEAFF
TRBV6-1	TRBJ1-2	CASSVTGTADYGYTF
TRBV5-1	TRBJ1-4	CASRSRVYEKLFF
TRBV6-1	TRBJ2-7	CASNLSGPEYEQYF
TRBV6-5	TRBJ1-4	CASSYMKGGGEKLFF
TRBV6-6	TRBJ1-5	CASSTGPNQPQHF
TRBV6-5	TRBJ1-1	CATRDHMKDTEAFF
TRBV5-8	TRBJ1-1	CASSFKRGHLNTEAFF
TRBV2	TRBJ1-3	CASAGRSGNTIYF
TRBV5-1	TRBJ1-2	CASSLAGLNYGYTF
TRBV30	TRBJ2-7	CAWSVNSNYEQYF
TRBV5-5	TRBJ1-2	CASSLLGQGLPDGYTF
TRBV19	TRBJ2-6	CASSIEGVPGANVLTF
TRBV29-1	TRBJ1-5	CSVVGNSNQPQHF
TRBV9	TRBJ1-3	CASSVEGGFSGNTIYF
TRBV28	TRBJ1-2	CASSPSQGRGGDGYTF
TRBV27	TRBJ1-2	CASSLRAGANYGYTF
TRBV30	TRBJ2-5	CAWSGQETQYF
TRBV30	TRBJ2-3	CAWSVGDTQYF
TRBV5-1	TRBJ2-5	CASSLYGGRETQYF
TRBV4-1	TRBJ2-4	CASSPGLNIQYF
TRBV28	TRBJ2-3	CASSGQGMGTDTQYF
TRBV4-3	TRBJ2-6	CASSQGLTAYPISGANVLTF
TRBV10-3	TRBJ1-1	CAISEPRTVKRNTEAFF
TRBV10-3	TRBJ2-1	CAMSGTQSSYNEQFF
TRBV7-2	TRBJ1-6	CASSRQRDSPLHF
TRBV5-1	TRBJ1-2	CASSSTGGEIGYTF
TRBV18	TRBJ1-1	CASSPPYVARAAEAFF
TRBV30	TRBJ2-1	CAWSWFGGDLKLYNEQFF
TRBV11-3	TRBJ2-7	CASSPTAGDIYEQYF
TRBV4-2	TRBJ1-1	CASSQDHRTVNTEAFF
TRBV30	TRBJ2-1	CARTDGPIFNEQFF
TRBV5-6	TRBJ1-2	CASSTDRFHGYTF
TRBV12-5	TRBJ1-3	CASGFFLDTIYF